This T cell receptor beta chain was retrieved from a study of control samples from healthy donors and cancer patients. Sequenced by immunoSEQ multiplex PCR; TCRdb stores in-frame clones only, minus some. The sample yields 70,000 to 80,000 clones, approximately 91% seen once. From germline, CDR1 is SGHTA and CDR2 FQGTGA. CDR3 length: 14 residues. V lost 5 bases, J lost 4 bases, and 12 bases lay in between. This chain joins TRBV7-3 and TRBJ2-1; maybe TRBD2 (5 bases). The origin of this receptor is a woman between 45 and 60 years old with colorectal cancer. The sequencing input was PBMCs. CDR3 sequence: CASSPLAGYNEQFF. The CDR3, as DNA: TGTGCCAGCAGCCCCTTGGCGGGTTACAATGAGCAGTTCTTC. The full variable domain, its missing parts supplied by reference TRBV7-3 and TRBJ2-1, is GAGVSQTPSNKVTEKGKYVELRCDPISGHTALYWYRQSLGQGPEFLIYFQGTGAADDSGLPNDRFFAVRPEGSVSTLKIQRTERGDSAVYLCASSPLAGYNEQFFGPGTRLTVL.